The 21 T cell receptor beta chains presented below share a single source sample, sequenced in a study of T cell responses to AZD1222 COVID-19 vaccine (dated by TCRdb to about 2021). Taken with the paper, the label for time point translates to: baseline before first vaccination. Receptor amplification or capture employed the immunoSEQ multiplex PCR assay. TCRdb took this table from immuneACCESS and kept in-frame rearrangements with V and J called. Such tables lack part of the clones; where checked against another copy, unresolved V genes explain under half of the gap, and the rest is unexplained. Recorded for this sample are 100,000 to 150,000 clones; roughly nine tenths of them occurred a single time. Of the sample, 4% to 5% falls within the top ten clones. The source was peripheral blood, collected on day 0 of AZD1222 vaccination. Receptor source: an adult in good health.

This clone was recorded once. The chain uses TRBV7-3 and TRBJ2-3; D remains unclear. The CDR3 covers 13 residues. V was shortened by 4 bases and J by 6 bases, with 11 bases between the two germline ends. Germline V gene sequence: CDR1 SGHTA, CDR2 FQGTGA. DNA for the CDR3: TGTGCCAGCAGCTCCCCGACTGGTGATACGCAGTATTTT. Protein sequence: CASSSPTGDTQYF.

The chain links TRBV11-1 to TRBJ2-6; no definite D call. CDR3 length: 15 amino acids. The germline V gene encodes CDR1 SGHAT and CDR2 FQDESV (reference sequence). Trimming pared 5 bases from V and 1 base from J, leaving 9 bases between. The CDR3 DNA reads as TGTGCCAGCAGCCGAGACCCTTCTGGGGCCAACGTCCTGACTTTC. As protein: CASSRDPSGANVLTF.

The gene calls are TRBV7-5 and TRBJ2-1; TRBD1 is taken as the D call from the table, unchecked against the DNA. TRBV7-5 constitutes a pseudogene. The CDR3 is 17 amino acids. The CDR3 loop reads CARSLAHRTGGSNEQFF. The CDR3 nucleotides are TGTGCCAGAAGCTTAGCGCATCGGACAGGGGGGAGCAATGAGCAGTTCTTC.

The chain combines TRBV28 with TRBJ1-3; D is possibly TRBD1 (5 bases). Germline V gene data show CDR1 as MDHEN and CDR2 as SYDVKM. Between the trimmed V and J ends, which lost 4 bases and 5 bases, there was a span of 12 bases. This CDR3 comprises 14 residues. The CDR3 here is CASSSPGSRNTIYF. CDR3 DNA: TGTGCCAGCAGTTCCCCAGGGTCTAGAAACACCATATATTTT.

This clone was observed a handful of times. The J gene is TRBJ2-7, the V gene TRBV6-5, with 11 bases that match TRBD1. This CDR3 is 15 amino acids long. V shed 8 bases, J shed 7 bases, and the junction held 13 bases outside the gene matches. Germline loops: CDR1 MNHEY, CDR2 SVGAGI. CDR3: CASQGGTGGRREQYF. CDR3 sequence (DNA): TGTGCCAGCCAGGGGGGGACAGGGGGAAGACGTGAGCAGTACTTC.

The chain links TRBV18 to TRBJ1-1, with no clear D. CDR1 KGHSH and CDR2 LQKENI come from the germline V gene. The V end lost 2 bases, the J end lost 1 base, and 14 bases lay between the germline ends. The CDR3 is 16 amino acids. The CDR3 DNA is TGTGCCAGCTCACCAATTTCGGTTGGCGGGAACACTGAAGCTTTCTTT. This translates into CASSPISVGGNTEAFF.

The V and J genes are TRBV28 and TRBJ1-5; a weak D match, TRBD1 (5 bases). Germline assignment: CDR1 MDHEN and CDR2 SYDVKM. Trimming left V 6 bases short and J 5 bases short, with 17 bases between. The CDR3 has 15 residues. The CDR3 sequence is CASRGGRQAHQPQHF. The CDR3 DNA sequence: TGTGCCAGCAGGGGGGGGAGGCAGGCTCATCAGCCCCAGCATTTT. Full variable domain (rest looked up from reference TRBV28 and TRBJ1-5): DVKVTQSSRYLVKRTGEKVFLECVQDMDHENMFWYRQDPGLGLRLIYFSYDVKMKEKGDIPEGYSVSREKKERFSLILESASTNQTSMYLCASRGGRQAHQPQHFGDGTRLSIL.

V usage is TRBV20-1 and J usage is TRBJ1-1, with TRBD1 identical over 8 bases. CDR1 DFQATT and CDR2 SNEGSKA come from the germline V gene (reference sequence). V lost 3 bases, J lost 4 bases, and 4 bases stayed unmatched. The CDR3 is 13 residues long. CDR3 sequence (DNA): TGCAGTGCTAGTATTACAGGGGGCACTGAAGCTTTCTTT. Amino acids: CSASITGGTEAFF.

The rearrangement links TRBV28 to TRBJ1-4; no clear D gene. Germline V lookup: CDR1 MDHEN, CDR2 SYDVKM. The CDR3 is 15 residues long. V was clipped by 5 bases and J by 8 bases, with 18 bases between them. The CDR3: CASSLPRGTVEKLFF. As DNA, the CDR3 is TGTGCCAGCAGTCTCCCTCGAGGTACCGTAGAAAAACTGTTTTTT.

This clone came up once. Here the CDR3 DNA reads TGTGCCAGCAGTCCACGACAGGGGGCGCTTGTGAATGAGCAGTTCTTC. Translating it yields CASSPRQGALVNEQFF. The rearrangement uses TRBV27 and TRBJ2-1, with 10 bases that match TRBD1. Per the germline V gene, CDR1 is MNHEY and CDR2 is SMNVEV (reference sequence). The V gene end was trimmed by 5 bases and the J gene end by 7 bases; junction bases not matched to a gene: 11. The CDR3 has 16 residues.

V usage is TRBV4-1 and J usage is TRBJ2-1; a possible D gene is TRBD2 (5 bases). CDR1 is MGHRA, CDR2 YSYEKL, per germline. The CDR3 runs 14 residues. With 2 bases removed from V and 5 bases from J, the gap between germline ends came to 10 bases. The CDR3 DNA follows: TGCGCCAGCAGCCAAATTGGTAGCGACAATGAGCAGTTCTTC. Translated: CASSQIGSDNEQFF.

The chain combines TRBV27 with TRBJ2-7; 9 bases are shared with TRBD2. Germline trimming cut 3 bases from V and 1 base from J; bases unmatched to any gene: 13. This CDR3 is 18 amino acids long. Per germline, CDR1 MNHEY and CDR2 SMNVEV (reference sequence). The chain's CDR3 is CASSFQPSGIGVSYEQYF. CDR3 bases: TGTGCCAGCAGTTTCCAGCCTAGCGGGATAGGAGTATCCTACGAGCAGTACTTC.

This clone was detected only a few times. The CDR3 loop reads CASSRSGGTADTQYF. CDR3 DNA: TGTGCCAGCAGCCGGAGCGGGGGGACCGCAGATACGCAGTATTTT. The chain couples TRBV7-6 to TRBJ2-3, with TRBD2 matching 9 bases. Germline CDR1 SGHVS, CDR2 FNYEAQ. V trimming: 5 bases; J trimming: 4 bases; junction bases outside the gene matches: 7. The CDR3 contains 15 residues.

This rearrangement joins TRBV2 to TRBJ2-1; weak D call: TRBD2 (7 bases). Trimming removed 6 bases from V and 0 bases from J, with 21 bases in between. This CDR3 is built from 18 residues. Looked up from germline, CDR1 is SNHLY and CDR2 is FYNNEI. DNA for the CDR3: TGTGCCAGCAGGACCGCCGCGGGGGCGGGGTACTCCTACAATGAGCAGTTCTTC. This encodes CASRTAAGAGYSYNEQFF.

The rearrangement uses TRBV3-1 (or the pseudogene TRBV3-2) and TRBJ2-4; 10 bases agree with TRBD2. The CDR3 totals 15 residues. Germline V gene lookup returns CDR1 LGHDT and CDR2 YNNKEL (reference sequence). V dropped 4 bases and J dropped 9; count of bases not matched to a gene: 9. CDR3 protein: CASSPNSGTSVIQYF. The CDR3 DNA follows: TGTGCCAGCAGCCCCAATTCCGGGACTAGCGTCATTCAGTACTTC.

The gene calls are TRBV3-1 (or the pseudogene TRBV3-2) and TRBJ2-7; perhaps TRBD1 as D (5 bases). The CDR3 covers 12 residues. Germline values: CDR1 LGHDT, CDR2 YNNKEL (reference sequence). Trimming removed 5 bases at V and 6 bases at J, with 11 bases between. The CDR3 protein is CASSFTGSEQYF. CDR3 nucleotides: TGTGCCAGCAGCTTCACAGGAAGCGAGCAGTACTTC.

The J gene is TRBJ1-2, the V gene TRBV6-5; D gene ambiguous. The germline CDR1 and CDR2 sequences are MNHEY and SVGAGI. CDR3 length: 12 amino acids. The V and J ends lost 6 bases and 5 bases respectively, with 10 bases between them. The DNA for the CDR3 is TGTGCCAGCAGCTCCAGGACGTATGGCTACACCTTC. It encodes CASSSRTYGYTF.

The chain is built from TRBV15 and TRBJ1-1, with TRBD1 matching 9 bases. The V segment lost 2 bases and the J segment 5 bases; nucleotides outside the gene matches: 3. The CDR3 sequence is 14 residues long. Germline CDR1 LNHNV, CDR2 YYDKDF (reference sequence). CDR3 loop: CATSRQQGATEAFF. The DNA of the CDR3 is TGTGCCACCAGCAGACAACAGGGGGCTACTGAAGCTTTCTTT.

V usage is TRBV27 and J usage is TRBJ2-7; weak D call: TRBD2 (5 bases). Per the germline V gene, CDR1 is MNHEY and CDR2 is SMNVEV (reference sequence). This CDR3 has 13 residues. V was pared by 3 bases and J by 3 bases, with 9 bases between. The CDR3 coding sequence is TGTGCCAGCAGTTTCGGGGTTTTCTACGAGCAGTACTTC. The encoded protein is CASSFGVFYEQYF.

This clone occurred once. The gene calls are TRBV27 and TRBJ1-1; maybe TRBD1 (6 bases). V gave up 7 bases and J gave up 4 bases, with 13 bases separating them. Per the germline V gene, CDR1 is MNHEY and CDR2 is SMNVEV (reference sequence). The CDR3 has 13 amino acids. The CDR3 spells CASTRRGSTEAFF. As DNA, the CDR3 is TGTGCCAGCACCAGGAGGGGGTCCACTGAAGCTTTCTTT.

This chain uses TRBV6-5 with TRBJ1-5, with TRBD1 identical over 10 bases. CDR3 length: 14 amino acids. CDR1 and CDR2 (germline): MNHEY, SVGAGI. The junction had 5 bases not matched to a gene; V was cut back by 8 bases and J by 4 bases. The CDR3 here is CASADRGRNQPQHF. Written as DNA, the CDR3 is TGTGCCAGCGCCGACAGGGGGCGTAATCAGCCCCAGCATTTT.